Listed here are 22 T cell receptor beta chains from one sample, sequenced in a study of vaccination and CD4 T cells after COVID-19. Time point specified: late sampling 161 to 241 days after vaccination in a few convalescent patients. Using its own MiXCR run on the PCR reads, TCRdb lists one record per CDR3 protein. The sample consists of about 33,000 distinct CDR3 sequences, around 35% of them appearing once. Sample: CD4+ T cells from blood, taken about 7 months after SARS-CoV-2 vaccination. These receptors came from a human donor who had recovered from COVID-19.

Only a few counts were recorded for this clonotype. CDR3 coding DNA: TGTGCCAGCAGTTACAGGGCAGGCGGACAAGAGACCCAGTACTTC. It encodes CASSYRAGGQETQYF. The V call is TRBV6-5, the J call TRBJ2-5; unclear D gene. V dropped 2 bases and J dropped 2 bases, with 12 bases sitting between them. Per the germline V gene, CDR1 is MNHEY and CDR2 is SVGAGI. This CDR3 has 15 amino acids.

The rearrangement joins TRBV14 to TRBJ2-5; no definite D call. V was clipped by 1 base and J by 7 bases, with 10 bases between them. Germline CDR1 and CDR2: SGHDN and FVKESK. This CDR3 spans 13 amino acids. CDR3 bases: TGTGCCAGCAGCCAAGTCGACGTGGGGACCCAGTACTTC. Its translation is CASSQVDVGTQYF.

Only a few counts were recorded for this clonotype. CDR3 sequence: CASSIWGPGAQPQHF. As DNA, the CDR3 is TGTGCCAGTAGTATTTGGGGGCCCGGGGCTCAGCCCCAGCATTTT. This chain uses TRBV19 with TRBJ1-5; a possible D gene is TRBD1 (6 bases). With 3 bases removed from V and 6 bases from J, the gap between germline ends came to 15 bases. CDR3 length: 15 amino acids. The germline CDR1 and CDR2 sequences are LNHDA and SQIVND (reference sequence).

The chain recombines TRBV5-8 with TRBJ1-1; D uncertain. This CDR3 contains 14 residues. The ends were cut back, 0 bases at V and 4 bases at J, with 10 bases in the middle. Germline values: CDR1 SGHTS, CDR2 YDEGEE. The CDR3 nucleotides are TGTGCCAGCAGCTTGGCTACACAAACCACTGAAGCTTTCTTT. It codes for CASSLATQTTEAFF.

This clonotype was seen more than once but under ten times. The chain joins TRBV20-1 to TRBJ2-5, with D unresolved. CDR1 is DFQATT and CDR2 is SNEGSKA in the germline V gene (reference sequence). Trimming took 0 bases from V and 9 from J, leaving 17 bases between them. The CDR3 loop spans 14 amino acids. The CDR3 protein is CSARDNALGWAQYF. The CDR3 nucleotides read TGCAGTGCTAGAGATAATGCCCTCGGTTGGGCCCAGTACTTC.

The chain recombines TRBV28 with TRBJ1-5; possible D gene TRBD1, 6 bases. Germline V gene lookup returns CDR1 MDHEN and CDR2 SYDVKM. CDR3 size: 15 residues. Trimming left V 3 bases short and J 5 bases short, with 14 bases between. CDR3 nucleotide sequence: TGTGCCAGCAGTTTCCAGGGGCCGGGGTATCAGCCCCAGCATTTT. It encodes CASSFQGPGYQPQHF.

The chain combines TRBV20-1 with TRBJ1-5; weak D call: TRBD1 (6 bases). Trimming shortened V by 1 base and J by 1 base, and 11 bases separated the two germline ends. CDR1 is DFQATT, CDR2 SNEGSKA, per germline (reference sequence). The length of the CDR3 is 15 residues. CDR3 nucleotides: TGCAGTGCTAGAGGGGGGGGCTGGAGCAATCAGCCCCAGCATTTT. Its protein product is CSARGGGWSNQPQHF.

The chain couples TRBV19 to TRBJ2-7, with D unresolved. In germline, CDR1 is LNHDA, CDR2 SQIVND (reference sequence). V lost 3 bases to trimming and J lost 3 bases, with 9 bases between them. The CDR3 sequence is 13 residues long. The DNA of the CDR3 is TGTGCCAGTAGTATGGGGATGGGCTACGAGCAGTACTTC. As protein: CASSMGMGYEQYF. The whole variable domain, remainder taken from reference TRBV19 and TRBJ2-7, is DGGITQSPKYLFRKEGQNVTLSCEQNLNHDAMYWYRQDPGQGLRLIYYSQIVNDFQKGDIAEGYSVSREKKESFPLTVTSAQKNPTAFYLCASSMGMGYEQYFGPGTRLTVT.

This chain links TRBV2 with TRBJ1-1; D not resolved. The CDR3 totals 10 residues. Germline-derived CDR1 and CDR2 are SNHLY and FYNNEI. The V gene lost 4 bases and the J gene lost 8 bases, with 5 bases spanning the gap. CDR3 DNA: TGTGCCAGCAGTGTTGGAGAAGCTTTCTTT. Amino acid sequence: CASSVGEAFF.

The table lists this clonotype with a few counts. The CDR3 region is CASSLGVMGLFF. CDR3 coding DNA: TGTGCCAGCAGTTTAGGTGTGATGGGGCTGTTCTTC. The rearrangement links TRBV27 to TRBJ2-1, with D possibly being TRBD1 (5 bases). Trimming removed 2 bases from V and 15 bases from J, with 14 bases in between. The length of the CDR3 is 12 residues. Germline V lookup: CDR1 MNHEY, CDR2 SMNVEV (reference sequence).

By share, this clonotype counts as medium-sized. CDR3 sequence (DNA): TGCAGCGTTGAAGCGACAGGGAGGATCTATGGCTACACCTTC. Protein product: CSVEATGRIYGYTF. The rearrangement uses TRBV29-1 and TRBJ1-2; 7 nucleotides agree with TRBD1. Trimming cost V 1 base and J 4 bases; bases outside gene matches: 6. The CDR3 runs to 14 residues. CDR1 is SQVTM and CDR2 is ANQGSEA in the germline V gene.

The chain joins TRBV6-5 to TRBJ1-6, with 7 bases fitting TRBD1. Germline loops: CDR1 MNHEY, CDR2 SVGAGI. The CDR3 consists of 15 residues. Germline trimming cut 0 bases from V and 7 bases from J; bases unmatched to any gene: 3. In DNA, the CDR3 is TGTGCCAGCAGTTACTCGGGACAGAGGAATTCACCCCTCCACTTT. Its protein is CASSYSGQRNSPLHF.

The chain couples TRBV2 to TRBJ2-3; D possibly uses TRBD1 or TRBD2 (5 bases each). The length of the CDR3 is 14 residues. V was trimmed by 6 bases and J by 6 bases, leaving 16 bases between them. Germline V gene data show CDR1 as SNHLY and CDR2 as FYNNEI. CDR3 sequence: CASSEWGRGDTQYF. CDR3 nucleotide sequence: TGTGCCAGCAGCGAATGGGGGAGAGGGGATACGCAGTATTTT.

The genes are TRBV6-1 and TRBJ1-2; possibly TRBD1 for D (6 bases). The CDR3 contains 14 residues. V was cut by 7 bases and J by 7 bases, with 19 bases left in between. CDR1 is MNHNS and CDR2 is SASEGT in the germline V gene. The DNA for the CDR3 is TGTGCCAGCATCCTACGGCAGGGGAGTAGTGGCTACACCTTC. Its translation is CASILRQGSSGYTF.

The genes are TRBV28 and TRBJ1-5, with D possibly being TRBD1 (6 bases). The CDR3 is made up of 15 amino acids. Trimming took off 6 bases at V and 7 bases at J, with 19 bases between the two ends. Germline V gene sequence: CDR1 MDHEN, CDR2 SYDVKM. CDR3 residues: CASREGTTGGQPQHF. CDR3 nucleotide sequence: TGTGCCAGCAGGGAGGGGACAACCGGCGGCCAGCCCCAGCATTTT. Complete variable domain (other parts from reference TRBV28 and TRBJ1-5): DVKVTQSSRYLVKRTGEKVFLECVQDMDHENMFWYRQDPGLGLRLIYFSYDVKMKEKGDIPEGYSVSREKKERFSLILESASTNQTSMYLCASREGTTGGQPQHFGDGTRLSIL.

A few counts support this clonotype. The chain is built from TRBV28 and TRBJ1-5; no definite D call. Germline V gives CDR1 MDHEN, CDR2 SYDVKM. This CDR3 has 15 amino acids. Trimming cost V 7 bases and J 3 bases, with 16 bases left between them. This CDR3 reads CASNGLYSYNQPQHF. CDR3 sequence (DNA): TGTGCCAGCAATGGCCTCTACAGTTACAATCAGCCCCAGCATTTT. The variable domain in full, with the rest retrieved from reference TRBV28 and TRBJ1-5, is DVKVTQSSRYLVKRTGEKVFLECVQDMDHENMFWYRQDPGLGLRLIYFSYDVKMKEKGDIPEGYSVSREKKERFSLILESASTNQTSMYLCASNGLYSYNQPQHFGDGTRLSIL.

The CDR3: CATSDTRGPSGAFF. CDR3 nucleotide sequence: TGTGCCACCAGTGATACCAGGGGGCCTTCGGGGGCTTTCTTT. This chain joins TRBV24-1 and TRBJ1-1; TRBD1 agrees at 8 bases. The CDR3 extends over 14 amino acids. Trimming removed 3 bases from V and 11 bases from J; junction bases left unmatched: 10. Germline V gene sequence: CDR1 KGHDR, CDR2 SFDVKD.

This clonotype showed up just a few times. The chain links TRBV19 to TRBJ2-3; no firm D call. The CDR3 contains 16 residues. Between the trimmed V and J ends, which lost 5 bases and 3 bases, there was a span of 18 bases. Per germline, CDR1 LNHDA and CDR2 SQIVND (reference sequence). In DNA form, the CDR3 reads TGTGCCAGTAGTGGCGACTCTACCCCATCTACAGATACGCAGTATTTT. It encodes CASSGDSTPSTDTQYF. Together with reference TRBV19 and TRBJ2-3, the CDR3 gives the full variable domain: DGGITQSPKYLFRKEGQNVTLSCEQNLNHDAMYWYRQDPGQGLRLIYYSQIVNDFQKGDIAEGYSVSREKKESFPLTVTSAQKNPTAFYLCASSGDSTPSTDTQYFGPGTRLTVL.

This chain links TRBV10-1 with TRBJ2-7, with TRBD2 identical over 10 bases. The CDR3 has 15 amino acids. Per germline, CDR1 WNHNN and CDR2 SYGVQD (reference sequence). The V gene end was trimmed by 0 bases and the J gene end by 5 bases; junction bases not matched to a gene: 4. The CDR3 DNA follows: TGCGCCAGCAGTGAGTCGTACCTAGCGGGAGACGAGCAGTACTTC. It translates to CASSESYLAGDEQYF.

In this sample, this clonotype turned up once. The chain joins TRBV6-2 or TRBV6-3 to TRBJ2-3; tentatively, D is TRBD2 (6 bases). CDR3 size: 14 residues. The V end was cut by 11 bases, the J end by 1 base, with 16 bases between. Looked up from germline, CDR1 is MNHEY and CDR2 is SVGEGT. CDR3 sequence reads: CAPQRGGGTDTQYF. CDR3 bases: TGTGCCCCTCAGAGGGGCGGGGGCACAGATACGCAGTATTTT.

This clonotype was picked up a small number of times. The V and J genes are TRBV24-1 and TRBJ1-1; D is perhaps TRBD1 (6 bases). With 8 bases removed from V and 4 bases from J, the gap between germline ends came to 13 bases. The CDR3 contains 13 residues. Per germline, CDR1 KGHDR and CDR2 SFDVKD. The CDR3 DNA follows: TGTGCCACCATAAACAGGGAGGGCACTGAAGCTTTCTTT. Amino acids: CATINREGTEAFF.

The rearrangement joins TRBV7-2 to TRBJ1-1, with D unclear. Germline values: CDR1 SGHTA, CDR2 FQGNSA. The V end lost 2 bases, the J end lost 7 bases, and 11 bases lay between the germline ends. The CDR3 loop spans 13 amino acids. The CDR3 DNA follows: TGTGCCAGCAGCTTAACCTCTCGTGATGAAGCTTTCTTT. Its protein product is CASSLTSRDEAFF.